This T cell receptor beta chain originates from a study of cytomegalovirus exposure and HLA in healthy donors. Study-level points and caveats: Reportedly, fewer N-insertions than the approximately 690-donor mean appeared in an Asian-associated ancestry cluster in a later analysis. The HLA-A and HLA-B alleles of most subjects were reportedly predicted accurately from TCR beta sequences.

The CDR3 has 17 residues. V lost 5 bases to trimming and J lost 0 bases; unmatched junction nucleotides: 10. Germline CDR1 SGHAT, CDR2 FQDESV (reference sequence). The PCR had 60 Vbeta and 13 Jbeta primers. Some clones are missing from TCRdb's copy, which holds only in-frame ones; the method was immunoSEQ multiplex PCR. The table shows 150,000 to 200,000 clones, with roughly 80% occurring only once. Concerning this clone itself: Its target is not known.

The receptor was isolated from a woman aged 50 to 60 in good health and CMV-seronegative. J is TRBJ2-1 and V is TRBV11-1, with TRBD2 identical over 7 bases. Sample: PBMCs. CDR3 in amino acids: CASSPRRGSPSYNEQFF. The CDR3 DNA is TGTGCCAGCAGCCCCCGGCGGGGGTCCCCCTCCTACAATGAGCAGTTCTTC.